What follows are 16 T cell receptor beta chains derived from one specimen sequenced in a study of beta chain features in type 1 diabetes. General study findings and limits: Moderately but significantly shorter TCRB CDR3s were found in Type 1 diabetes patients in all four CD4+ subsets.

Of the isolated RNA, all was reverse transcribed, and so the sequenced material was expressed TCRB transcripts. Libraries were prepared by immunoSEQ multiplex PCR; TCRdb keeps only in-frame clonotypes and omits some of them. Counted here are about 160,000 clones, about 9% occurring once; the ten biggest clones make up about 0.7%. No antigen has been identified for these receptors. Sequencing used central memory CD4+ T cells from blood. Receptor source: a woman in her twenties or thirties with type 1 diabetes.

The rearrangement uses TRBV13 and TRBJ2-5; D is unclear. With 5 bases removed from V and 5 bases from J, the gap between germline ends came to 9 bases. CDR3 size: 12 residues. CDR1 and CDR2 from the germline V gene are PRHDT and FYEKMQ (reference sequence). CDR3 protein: CASSPLMETQYF. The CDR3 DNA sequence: TGTGCCAGCAGCCCACTAATGGAGACCCAGTACTTC.

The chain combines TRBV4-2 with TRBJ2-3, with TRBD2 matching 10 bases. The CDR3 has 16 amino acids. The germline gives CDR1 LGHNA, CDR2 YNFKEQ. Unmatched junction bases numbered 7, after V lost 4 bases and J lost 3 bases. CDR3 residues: CASSPGGTSETDTQYF. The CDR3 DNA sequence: TGTGCCAGCAGCCCGGGAGGGACTAGCGAGACAGATACGCAGTATTTT.

CDR3 amino acids: CASSRKSRRSDEQYF. The CDR3 DNA follows: TGTGCCAGCAGCCGGAAAAGCCGGAGGAGCGACGAGCAGTACTTC. The gene calls are TRBV7-8 and TRBJ2-7; D is perhaps TRBD2 (5 bases). The CDR3 length is 15 residues. From germline, CDR1 is SGHVS and CDR2 FQNEAQ. V dropped 5 bases and J dropped 5 bases, with 19 bases sitting between them.

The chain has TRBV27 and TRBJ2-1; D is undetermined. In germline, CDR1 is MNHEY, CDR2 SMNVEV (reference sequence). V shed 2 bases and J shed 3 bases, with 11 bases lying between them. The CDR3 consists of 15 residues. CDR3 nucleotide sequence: TGTGCCAGCAGTTTACTTCTAGACGGCTACAATGAGCAGTTCTTC. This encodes CASSLLLDGYNEQFF.

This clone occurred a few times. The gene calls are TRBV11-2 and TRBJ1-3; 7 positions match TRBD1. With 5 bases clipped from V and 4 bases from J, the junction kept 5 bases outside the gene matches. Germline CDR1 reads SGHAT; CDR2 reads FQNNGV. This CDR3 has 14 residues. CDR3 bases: TGTGCCAGCAGCGGTCGGGGACAGGGAAACACCATATATTTT. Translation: CASSGRGQGNTIYF.

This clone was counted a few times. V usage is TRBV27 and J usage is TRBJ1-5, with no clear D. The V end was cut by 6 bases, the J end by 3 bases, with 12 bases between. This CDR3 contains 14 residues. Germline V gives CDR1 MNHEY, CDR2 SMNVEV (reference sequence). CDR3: CASRGWESNQPQHF. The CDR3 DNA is TGTGCCAGCAGGGGTTGGGAGTCCAATCAGCCCCAGCATTTT.

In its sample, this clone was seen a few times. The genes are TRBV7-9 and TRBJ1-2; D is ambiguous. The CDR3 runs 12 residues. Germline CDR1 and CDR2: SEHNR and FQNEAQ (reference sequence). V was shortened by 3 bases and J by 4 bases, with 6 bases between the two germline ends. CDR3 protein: CASSFDTYGYTF. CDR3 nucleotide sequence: TGTGCCAGCAGCTTTGACACCTATGGCTACACCTTC.

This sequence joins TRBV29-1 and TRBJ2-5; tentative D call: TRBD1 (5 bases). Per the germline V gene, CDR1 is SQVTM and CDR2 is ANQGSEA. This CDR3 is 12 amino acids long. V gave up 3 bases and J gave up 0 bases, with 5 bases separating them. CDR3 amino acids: CSVETDQETQYF. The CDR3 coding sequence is TGCAGCGTTGAGACAGACCAAGAGACCCAGTACTTC.

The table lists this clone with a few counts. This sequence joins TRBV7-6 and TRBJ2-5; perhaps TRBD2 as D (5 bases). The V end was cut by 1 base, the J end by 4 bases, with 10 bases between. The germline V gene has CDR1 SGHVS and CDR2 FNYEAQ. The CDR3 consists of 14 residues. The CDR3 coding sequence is TGTGCCAGCAGCTTAGTAGTGGCGGGAGAGACCCAGTACTTC. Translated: CASSLVVAGETQYF.

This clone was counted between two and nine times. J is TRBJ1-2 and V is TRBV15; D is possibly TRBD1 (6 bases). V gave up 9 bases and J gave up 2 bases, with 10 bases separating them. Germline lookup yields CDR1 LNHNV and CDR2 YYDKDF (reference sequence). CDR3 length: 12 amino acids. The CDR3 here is CATSQGNYGYTF. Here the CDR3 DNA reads TGTGCCACGAGCCAGGGGAACTATGGCTACACCTTC.

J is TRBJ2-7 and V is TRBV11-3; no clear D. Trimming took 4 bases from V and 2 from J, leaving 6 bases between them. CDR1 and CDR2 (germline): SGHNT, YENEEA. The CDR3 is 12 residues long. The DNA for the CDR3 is TGTGCCAGCAGCTCCCGGGCCTACGAGCAGTACTTC. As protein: CASSSRAYEQYF.

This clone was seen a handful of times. CDR3 bases: TGCGCCAGCAGCTTGCCTAGCGGGGGGGCCTACGAGCAGTACTTC. It codes for CASSLPSGGAYEQYF. The chain employs TRBV5-1 and TRBJ2-7, with TRBD2 matching over 12 bases. Germline CDR1 and CDR2: SGHRS and YFSETQ. The V gene end was trimmed by 1 base and the J gene end by 2 bases; junction bases not matched to a gene: 1. CDR3 length equals 15 residues.

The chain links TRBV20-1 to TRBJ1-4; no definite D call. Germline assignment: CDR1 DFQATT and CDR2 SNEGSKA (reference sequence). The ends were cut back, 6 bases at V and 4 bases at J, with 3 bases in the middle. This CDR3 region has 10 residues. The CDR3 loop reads CSAYNEKLFF. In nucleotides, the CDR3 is TGCAGTGCCTATAATGAAAAACTGTTTTTT.

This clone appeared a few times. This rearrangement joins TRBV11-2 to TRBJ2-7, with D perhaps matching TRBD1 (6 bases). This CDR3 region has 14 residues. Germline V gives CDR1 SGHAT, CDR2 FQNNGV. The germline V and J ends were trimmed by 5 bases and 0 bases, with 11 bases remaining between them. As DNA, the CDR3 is TGTGCCAGCAGCCTCGGACAGAGCTCCTACGAGCAGTACTTC. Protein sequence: CASSLGQSSYEQYF.

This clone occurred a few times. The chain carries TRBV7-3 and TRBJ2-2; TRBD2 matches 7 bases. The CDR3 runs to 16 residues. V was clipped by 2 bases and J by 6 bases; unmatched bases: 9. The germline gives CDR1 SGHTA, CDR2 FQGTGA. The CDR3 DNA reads TGTGCCAGCAGCTTATCCGGCGGGAGTCGCCCCGGGGAGCTGTTTTTT. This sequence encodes CASSLSGGSRPGELFF.

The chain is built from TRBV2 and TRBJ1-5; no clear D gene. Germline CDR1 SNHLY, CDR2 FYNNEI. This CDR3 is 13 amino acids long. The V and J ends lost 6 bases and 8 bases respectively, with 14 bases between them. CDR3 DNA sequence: TGTGCCAGCAGGGCGGAAAGGATTGAGCCCCAGCATTTT. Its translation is CASRAERIEPQHF.